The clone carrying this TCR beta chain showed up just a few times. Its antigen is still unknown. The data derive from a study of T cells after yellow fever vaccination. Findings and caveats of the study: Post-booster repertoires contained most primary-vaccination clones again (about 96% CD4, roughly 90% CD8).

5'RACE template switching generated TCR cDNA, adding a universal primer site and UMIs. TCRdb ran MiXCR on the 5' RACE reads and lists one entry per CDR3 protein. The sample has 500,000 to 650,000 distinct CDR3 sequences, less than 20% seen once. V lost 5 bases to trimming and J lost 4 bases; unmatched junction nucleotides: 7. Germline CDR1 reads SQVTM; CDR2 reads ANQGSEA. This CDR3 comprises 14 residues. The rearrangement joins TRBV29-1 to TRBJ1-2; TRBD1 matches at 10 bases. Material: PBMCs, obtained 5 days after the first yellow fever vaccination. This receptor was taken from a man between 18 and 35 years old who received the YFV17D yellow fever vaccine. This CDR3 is CSVNSGTGAYGYTF. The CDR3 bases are TGCAGCGTTAATTCGGGGACAGGGGCCTATGGCTACACCTTC.